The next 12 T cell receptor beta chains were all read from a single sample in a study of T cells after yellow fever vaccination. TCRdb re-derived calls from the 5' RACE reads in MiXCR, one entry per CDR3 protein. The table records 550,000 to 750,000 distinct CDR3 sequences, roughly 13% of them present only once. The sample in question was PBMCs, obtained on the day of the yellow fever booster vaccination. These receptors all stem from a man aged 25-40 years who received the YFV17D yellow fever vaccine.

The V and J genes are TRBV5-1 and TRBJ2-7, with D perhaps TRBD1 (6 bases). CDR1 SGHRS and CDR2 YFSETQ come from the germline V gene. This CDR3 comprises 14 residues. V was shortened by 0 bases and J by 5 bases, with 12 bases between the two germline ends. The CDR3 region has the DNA TGCGCCAGCAGCTTGGCCGGACAGTTAAACGAGCAGTACTTC. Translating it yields CASSLAGQLNEQYF.

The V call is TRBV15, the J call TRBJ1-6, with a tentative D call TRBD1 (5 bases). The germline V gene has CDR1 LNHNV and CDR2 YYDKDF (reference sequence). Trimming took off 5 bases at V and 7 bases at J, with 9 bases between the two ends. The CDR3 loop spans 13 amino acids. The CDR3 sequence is CATSGAANSPLHF. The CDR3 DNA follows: TGTGCCACCAGCGGGGCAGCGAATTCACCCCTCCACTTT.

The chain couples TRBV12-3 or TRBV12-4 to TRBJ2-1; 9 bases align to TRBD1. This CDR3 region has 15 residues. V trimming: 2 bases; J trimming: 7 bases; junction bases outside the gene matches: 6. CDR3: CASSLIPTGGNEQFF. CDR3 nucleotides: TGTGCCAGCAGTTTAATTCCGACAGGGGGTAATGAGCAGTTCTTC.

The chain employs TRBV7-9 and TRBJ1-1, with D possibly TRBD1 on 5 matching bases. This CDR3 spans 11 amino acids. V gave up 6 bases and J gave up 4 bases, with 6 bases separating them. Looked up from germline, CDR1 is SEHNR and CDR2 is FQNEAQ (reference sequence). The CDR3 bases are TGTGCCAGCAGGACAGTCACTGAAGCTTTCTTT. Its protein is CASRTVTEAFF.

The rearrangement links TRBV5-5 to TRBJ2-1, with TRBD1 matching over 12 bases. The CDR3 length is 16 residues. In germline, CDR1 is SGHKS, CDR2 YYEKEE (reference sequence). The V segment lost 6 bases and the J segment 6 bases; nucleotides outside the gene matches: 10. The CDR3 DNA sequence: TGTGCCAGCATCAGCAGGCCGGGACAGGGGGCCAATGAGCAGTTCTTC. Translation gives CASISRPGQGANEQFF. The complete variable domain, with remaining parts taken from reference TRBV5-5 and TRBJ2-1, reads DAGVTQSPTHLIKTRGQQVTLRCSPISGHKSVSWYQQVLGQGPQFIFQYYEKEERGRGNFPDRFSARQFPNYSSELNVNALLLGDSALYLCASISRPGQGANEQFFGPGTRLTVL.

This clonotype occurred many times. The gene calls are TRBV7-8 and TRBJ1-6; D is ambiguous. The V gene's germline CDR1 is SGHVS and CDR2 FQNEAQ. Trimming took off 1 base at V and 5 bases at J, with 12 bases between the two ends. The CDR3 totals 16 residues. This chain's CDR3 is CASSLVSQQDNSPLHF. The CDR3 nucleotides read TGTGCCAGCAGCTTAGTCTCTCAACAAGATAATTCACCCCTCCACTTT.

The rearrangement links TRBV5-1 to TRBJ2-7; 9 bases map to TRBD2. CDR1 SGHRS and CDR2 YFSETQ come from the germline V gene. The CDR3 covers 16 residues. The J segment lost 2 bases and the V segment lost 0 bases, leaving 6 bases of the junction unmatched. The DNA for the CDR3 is TGCGCCAGCAGCTTGGGGGCTAGCGGGGCCCCCTACGAGCAGTACTTC. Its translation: CASSLGASGAPYEQYF.

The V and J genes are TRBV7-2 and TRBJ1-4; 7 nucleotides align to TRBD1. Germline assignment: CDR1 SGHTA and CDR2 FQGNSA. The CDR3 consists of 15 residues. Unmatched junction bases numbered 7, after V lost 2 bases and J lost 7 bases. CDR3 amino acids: CASSLPGQSFEKLFF. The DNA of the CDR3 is TGTGCCAGCAGCTTACCGGGACAGAGTTTTGAAAAACTGTTTTTT.

The CDR3 nucleotides read TGCGCCAGCAGCGAAAGTGGGTTGAACACTGAAGCTTTCTTT. This encodes CASSESGLNTEAFF. The chain recombines TRBV4-1 with TRBJ1-1; D is unresolved. This CDR3 has 14 residues. Germline assignment: CDR1 MGHRA and CDR2 YSYEKL. Trimming stripped 5 bases from V and 0 bases from J, with 10 bases between.

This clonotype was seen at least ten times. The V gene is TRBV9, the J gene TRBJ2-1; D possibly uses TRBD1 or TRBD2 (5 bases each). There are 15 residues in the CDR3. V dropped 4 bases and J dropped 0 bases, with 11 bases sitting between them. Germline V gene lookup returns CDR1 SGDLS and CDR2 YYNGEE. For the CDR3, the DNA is TGTGCCAGCAGCCCCCGGGACCCCTCCTACAATGAGCAGTTCTTC. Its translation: CASSPRDPSYNEQFF.

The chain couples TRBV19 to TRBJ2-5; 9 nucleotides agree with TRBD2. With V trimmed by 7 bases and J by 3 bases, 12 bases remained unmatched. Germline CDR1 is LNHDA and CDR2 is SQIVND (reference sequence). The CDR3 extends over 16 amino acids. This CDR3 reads CASNNDVGLAKETQYF. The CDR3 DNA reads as TGTGCCAGTAACAACGATGTCGGACTAGCGAAAGAGACCCAGTACTTC. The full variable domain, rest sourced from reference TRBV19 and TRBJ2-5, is DGGITQSPKYLFRKEGQNVTLSCEQNLNHDAMYWYRQDPGQGLRLIYYSQIVNDFQKGDIAEGYSVSREKKESFPLTVTSAQKNPTAFYLCASNNDVGLAKETQYFGPGTRLLVL.

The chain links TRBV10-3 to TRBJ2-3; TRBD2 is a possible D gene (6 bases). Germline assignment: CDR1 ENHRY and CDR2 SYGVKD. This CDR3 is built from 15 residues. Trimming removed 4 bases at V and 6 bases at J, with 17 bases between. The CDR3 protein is CAISGRGRDGDTQYF. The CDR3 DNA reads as TGTGCCATCAGTGGTCGTGGGCGGGATGGGGATACGCAGTATTTT.